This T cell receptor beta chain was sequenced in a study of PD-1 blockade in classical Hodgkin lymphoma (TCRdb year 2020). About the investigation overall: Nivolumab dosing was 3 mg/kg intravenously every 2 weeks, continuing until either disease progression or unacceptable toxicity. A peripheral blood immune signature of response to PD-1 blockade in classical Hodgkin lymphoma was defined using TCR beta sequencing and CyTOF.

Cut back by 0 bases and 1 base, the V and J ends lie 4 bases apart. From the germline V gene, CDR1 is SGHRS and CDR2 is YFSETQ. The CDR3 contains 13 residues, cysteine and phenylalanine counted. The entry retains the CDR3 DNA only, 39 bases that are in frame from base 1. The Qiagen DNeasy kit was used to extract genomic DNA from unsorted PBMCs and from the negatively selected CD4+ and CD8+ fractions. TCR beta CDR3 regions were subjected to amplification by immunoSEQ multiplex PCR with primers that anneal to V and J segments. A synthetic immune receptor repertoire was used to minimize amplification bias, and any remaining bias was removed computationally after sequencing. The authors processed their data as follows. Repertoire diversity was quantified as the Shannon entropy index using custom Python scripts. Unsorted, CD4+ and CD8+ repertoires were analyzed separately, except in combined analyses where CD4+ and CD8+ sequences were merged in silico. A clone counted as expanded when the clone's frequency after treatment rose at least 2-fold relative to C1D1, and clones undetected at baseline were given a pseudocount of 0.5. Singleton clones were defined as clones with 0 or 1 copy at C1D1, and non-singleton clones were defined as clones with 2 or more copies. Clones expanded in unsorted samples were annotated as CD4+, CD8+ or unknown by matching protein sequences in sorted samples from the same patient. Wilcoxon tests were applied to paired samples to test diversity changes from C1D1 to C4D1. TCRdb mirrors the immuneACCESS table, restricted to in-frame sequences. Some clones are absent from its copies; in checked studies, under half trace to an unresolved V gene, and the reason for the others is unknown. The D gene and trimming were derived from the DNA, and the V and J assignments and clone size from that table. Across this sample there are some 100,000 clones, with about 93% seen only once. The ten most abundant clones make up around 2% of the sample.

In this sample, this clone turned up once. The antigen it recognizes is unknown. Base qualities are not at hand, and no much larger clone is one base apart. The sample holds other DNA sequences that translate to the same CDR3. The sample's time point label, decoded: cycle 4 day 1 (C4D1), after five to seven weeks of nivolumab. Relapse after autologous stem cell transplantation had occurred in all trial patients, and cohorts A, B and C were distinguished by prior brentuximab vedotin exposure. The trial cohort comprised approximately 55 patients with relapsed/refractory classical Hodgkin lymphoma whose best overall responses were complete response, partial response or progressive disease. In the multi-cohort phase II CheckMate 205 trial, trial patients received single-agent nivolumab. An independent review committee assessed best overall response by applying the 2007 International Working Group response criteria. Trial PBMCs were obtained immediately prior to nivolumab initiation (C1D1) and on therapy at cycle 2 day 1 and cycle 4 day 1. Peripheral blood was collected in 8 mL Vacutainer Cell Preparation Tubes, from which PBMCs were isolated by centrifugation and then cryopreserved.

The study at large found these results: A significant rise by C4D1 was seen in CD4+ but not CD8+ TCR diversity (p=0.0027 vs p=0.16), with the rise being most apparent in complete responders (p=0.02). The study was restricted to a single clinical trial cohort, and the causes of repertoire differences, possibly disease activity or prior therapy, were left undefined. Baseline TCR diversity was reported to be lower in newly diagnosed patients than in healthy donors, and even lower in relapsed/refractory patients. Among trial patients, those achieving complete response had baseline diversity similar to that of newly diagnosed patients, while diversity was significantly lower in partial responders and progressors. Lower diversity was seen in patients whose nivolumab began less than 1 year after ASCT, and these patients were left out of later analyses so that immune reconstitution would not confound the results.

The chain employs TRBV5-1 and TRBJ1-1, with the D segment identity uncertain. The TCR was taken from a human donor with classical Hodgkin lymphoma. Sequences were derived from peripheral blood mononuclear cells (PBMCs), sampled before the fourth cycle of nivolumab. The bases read TGCGCCAGCAGCTTGGCGGGGAACACTGAAGCTTTCTTT. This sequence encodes CASSLAGNTEAFF.